This TCR beta chain is from a study of T cells in tumors after PD-1 blockade. The protocol was immunoSEQ multiplex PCR, while the TCRdb copy is restricted to in-frame clones and leaves out a portion. The data hold approximately 59,000 clones, with around three quarters observed a single time. This CDR3 has 13 amino acids. The germline V gene has CDR1 SQVTM and CDR2 ANQGSEA. The ends were cut back, 8 bases at V and 5 bases at J, with 16 bases in the middle. The chain joins TRBV29-1 to TRBJ1-5; D is perhaps TRBD1 (5 bases). The TCR comes from a human donor with basal cell carcinoma. Sequencing used PBMCs, obtained before anti-PD-1 treatment. CDR3 coding DNA: TGCAGCACCGGGGGAGGGGACGATCAGCCCCAGCATTTT. This translates into CSTGGGDDQPQHF.